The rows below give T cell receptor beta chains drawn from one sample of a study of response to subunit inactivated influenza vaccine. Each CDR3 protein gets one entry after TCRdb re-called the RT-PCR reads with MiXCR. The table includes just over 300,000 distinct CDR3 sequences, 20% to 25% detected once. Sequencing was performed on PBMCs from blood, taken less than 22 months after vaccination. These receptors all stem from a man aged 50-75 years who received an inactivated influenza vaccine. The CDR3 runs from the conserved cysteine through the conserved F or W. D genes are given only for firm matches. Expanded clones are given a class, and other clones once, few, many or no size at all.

CDR3aa: CASSLDGSRANYGYTF
CDR3nt: TGTGCCAGCAGCTTAGATGGCAGCCGAGCTAACTATGGCTACACCTTC
abundance: -
d_gene: -
v_gene: TRBV7-6
j_gene: TRBJ1-2

CDR3aa: CASSLDAPEAFF
CDR3nt: TGTGCCAGCAGCTTGGACGCCCCCGAAGCTTTCTTT
abundance: few
d_gene: -
v_gene: TRBV5-5
j_gene: TRBJ1-1

CDR3aa: CASSQLGISPLHF
CDR3nt: TGTGCCAGCAGCCAGTTGGGGATTTCACCCCTCCACTTT
abundance: many
d_gene: -
v_gene: TRBV4-2
j_gene: TRBJ1-6

CDR3aa: CASSFSGTGPQHF
CDR3nt: TGCGCCAGCAGCTTTTCAGGCACAGGACCCCAGCATTTT
abundance: -
d_gene: -
v_gene: TRBV5-1
j_gene: TRBJ1-5

CDR3aa: CASSTSGGRIETQYF
CDR3nt: TGTGCCAGCAGCACGAGCGGGGGGCGGATTGAGACCCAGTACTTC
abundance: few
d_gene: TRBD2
v_gene: TRBV7-8
j_gene: TRBJ2-5

CDR3aa: CASRATGSQPQHF
CDR3nt: TGTGCCAGCAGGGCGACAGGGTCTCAGCCCCAGCATTTT
abundance: -
d_gene: TRBD1
v_gene: TRBV12-3/TRBV12-4
j_gene: TRBJ1-5

CDR3aa: CASSHTGWNSPLHF
CDR3nt: TGTGCCAGTAGTCATACCGGGTGGAATTCACCCCTCCACTTT
abundance: -
d_gene: -
v_gene: TRBV19
j_gene: TRBJ1-6

CDR3aa: CASSQEIGGAAQPQHF
CDR3nt: TGCGCCAGCAGCCAAGAAATAGGGGGCGCGGCTCAGCCCCAGCATTTT
abundance: few
d_gene: TRBD1
v_gene: TRBV4-3
j_gene: TRBJ1-5

CDR3aa: CASRAQGASSTDTQYF
CDR3nt: TGTGCCAGCAGGGCACAGGGGGCCTCTAGCACAGATACGCAGTATTTT
abundance: -
d_gene: TRBD1
v_gene: TRBV28
j_gene: TRBJ2-3

CDR3aa: CSVVGQEAGELFF
CDR3nt: TGCAGCGTTGTGGGCCAGGAGGCCGGGGAGCTGTTTTTT
abundance: few
d_gene: -
v_gene: TRBV29-1
j_gene: TRBJ2-2

CDR3aa: CASRTGFGRNSQYF
CDR3nt: TGTGCCAGCAGAACAGGGTTTGGAAGAAACAGTCAGTACTTC
abundance: -
d_gene: -
v_gene: TRBV28
j_gene: TRBJ2-4

CDR3aa: CASSPGTTGGGGQPQHF
CDR3nt: TGTGCCAGCAGCCCCGGGACAACAGGGGGTGGGGGCCAGCCCCAGCATTTT
abundance: few
d_gene: TRBD1
v_gene: TRBV12-3/TRBV12-4
j_gene: TRBJ1-5

CDR3aa: CSARAITGTAQLYYGYTF
CDR3nt: TGCAGTGCTAGGGCGATCACCGGGACGGCCCAACTCTACTATGGCTACACCTTC
abundance: few
d_gene: -
v_gene: TRBV20-1
j_gene: TRBJ1-2

CDR3aa: CASSRDRGAQGYTF
CDR3nt: TGTGCCAGCAGCCGAGACAGGGGGGCGCAGGGCTACACCTTC
abundance: -
d_gene: TRBD1
v_gene: TRBV7-9
j_gene: TRBJ1-2

CDR3aa: CASSESTGGLTEAFF
CDR3nt: TGTGCCAGCAGTGAATCGACAGGGGGCTTGACTGAAGCTTTCTTT
abundance: many
d_gene: TRBD1
v_gene: TRBV25-1
j_gene: TRBJ1-1

CDR3aa: CAISEGIESGNTIYF
CDR3nt: TGTGCCATCAGTGAGGGCATCGAATCTGGAAACACCATATATTTT
abundance: -
d_gene: -
v_gene: TRBV10-3
j_gene: TRBJ1-3

CDR3aa: CASRGRGAGELFF
CDR3nt: TGTGCCAGTAGGGGCAGGGGAGCCGGGGAGCTGTTTTTT
abundance: few
d_gene: -
v_gene: TRBV19
j_gene: TRBJ2-2

CDR3aa: CAGALEYTDTQYF
CDR3nt: TGTGCCGGAGCATTAGAATACACAGATACGCAGTATTTT
abundance: few
d_gene: -
v_gene: TRBV2
j_gene: TRBJ2-3

CDR3aa: CASSHLPGQSNQPQHF
CDR3nt: TGCGCCAGCAGCCACCTCCCGGGACAGAGCAATCAGCCCCAGCATTTT
abundance: few
d_gene: TRBD1
v_gene: TRBV4-1
j_gene: TRBJ1-5

CDR3aa: CASSKPGQSYEQYF
CDR3nt: TGCGCCAGCAGCAAACCGGGACAGTCATACGAGCAGTACTTC
abundance: many
d_gene: TRBD1
v_gene: TRBV5-1
j_gene: TRBJ2-7

CDR3aa: CASSQVGGLAYEQYF
CDR3nt: TGCGCCAGCAGCCAAGTAGGAGGGCTAGCCTACGAGCAGTACTTC
abundance: -
d_gene: -
v_gene: TRBV4-1
j_gene: TRBJ2-7

CDR3aa: CASSPRPGYTEAFF
CDR3nt: TGCGCCAGCAGCCCCCGGCCGGGTTACACTGAAGCTTTCTTT
abundance: -
d_gene: -
v_gene: TRBV5-1
j_gene: TRBJ1-1